The 8 T cell receptor beta chains listed next were all sequenced from one sample in a study of blood T cell repertoires in COVID-19. Here immunoSEQ multiplex PCR was the method, and the copy in TCRdb shows in-frame clones only, minus some. The table lists around 250,000 clones, 80% to 85% of them singletons. The sample consisted of PBMCs or T cells enriched from blood (not recorded which). These receptors were obtained from a man aged 50 or older who had recovered from COVID-19.

The V call is TRBV5-1, the J call TRBJ1-1; a weak D match, TRBD1 (6 bases). Germline CDR1 reads SGHRS; CDR2 reads YFSETQ. With 3 bases removed from V and 0 bases from J, the gap between germline ends came to 9 bases. There are 14 residues in the CDR3. The CDR3 bases are TGCGCCAGCAGCTGGACAGTTGTGAACACTGAAGCTTTCTTT. This gives the protein CASSWTVVNTEAFF.

The V call is TRBV7-3, the J call TRBJ1-1; 7 bases line up with TRBD1. The junction had 4 bases not matched to a gene; V was cut back by 5 bases and J by 1 base. Per the germline V gene, CDR1 is SGHTA and CDR2 is FQGTGA. This CDR3 contains 14 residues. CDR3: CASSKGQTNTEAFF. DNA for the CDR3: TGTGCCAGCAGCAAGGGACAGACGAACACTGAAGCTTTCTTT.

V usage is TRBV3-1 (or the pseudogene TRBV3-2) and J usage is TRBJ2-2, with 12 bases aligning to TRBD2. Trimming cost V 3 bases and J 0 bases; bases outside gene matches: 5. Germline lookup yields CDR1 LGHDT and CDR2 YNNKEL (reference sequence). CDR3 length: 18 residues. The CDR3 protein is CASSQGTSGLANTGELFF. In DNA form, the CDR3 reads TGTGCCAGCAGCCAGGGGACTAGCGGGCTCGCGAACACCGGGGAGCTGTTTTTT.

This clone was counted between two and nine times. The chain uses TRBV10-3 and TRBJ1-5, with TRBD1 identical over 12 bases. The CDR3 runs to 14 residues. J lost 6 bases, V lost 10 bases, and 7 bases had no gene match. Per the germline V gene, CDR1 is ENHRY and CDR2 is SYGVKD. DNA of the CDR3: TGTGCCACCACCGGGACAGGGGGCGGTCAGCCCCAGCATTTT. It encodes CATTGTGGGQPQHF.

The chain combines TRBV2 with TRBJ2-5, with 7 bases lining up with TRBD1. The CDR3 totals 17 residues. The ends lost 6 bases at V and 5 bases at J; junction bases unmatched: 18. Germline CDR1 is SNHLY and CDR2 is FYNNEI. CDR3 bases: TGTGCCAGCAGGGGAGCAGGGGGACAACCCGAGAGCGAGACCCAGTACTTC. It codes for CASRGAGGQPESETQYF.

The chain uses TRBV25-1 and TRBJ2-6; D is undetermined. This CDR3 region has 12 residues. Germline-derived CDR1 and CDR2 are MGHDK and SYGVNS. V gave up 10 bases and J gave up 1 base, with 5 bases separating them. The CDR3 DNA follows: TGTGCCACCCAATCTGGGGCCAACGTCCTGACTTTC. Translation gives CATQSGANVLTF.

J is TRBJ2-3 and V is TRBV5-1; the match to TRBD2 covers 12 bases. The CDR3 is made up of 17 amino acids. CDR1 is SGHRS, CDR2 YFSETQ, per germline. The junction had 10 bases not matched to a gene; V was cut back by 4 bases and J by 4 bases. The CDR3 sequence is CASSGLAGTGFSDTQYF. CDR3 nucleotides: TGCGCCAGCAGCGGACTAGCGGGAACCGGTTTTTCAGATACGCAGTATTTT.

The chain uses TRBV20-1 and TRBJ2-1; D is ambiguous. CDR1 DFQATT and CDR2 SNEGSKA come from the germline V gene (reference sequence). V shed 5 bases and J shed 7 bases, with 9 bases lying between them. This CDR3 is built from 11 residues. The CDR3 loop is CSAEMVNEQFF. DNA of the CDR3: TGCAGTGCTGAGATGGTGAATGAGCAGTTCTTC.